What follows are 29 T cell receptor beta chains derived from one specimen sequenced in a study of neurological immune-mediated disorders. TCRdb itself ran the 5' RACE reads through MiXCR, one entry per CDR3 protein. The sample holds over 55,000 distinct CDR3 sequences, over 2% seen once. The specimen sequenced was PBMCs. The receptors come from a man aged 45-65 years with multiple sclerosis.

This clonotype was detected ten times or more. The chain is built from TRBV5-1 and TRBJ2-1; 12 bases match TRBD2. Per germline, CDR1 SGHRS and CDR2 YFSETQ. The junction had 11 bases not matched to a gene; V was cut back by 2 bases and J by 5 bases. The CDR3 has 18 residues. The CDR3 here is CASSLRLAGVIRDNEQFF. CDR3 DNA sequence: TGCGCCAGCAGCTTAAGACTAGCGGGGGTTATAAGGGACAATGAGCAGTTCTTC.

This clonotype was seen many times. The genes are TRBV3-1 and TRBJ2-6; D is perhaps TRBD2 (6 bases). V was shortened by 1 base and J by 4 bases, with 17 bases between the two germline ends. Germline CDR1 and CDR2: LGHDT and YNNKEL (reference sequence). The CDR3 is 18 residues long. CDR3 in DNA: TGTGCCAGCAGCCAAGTGCTAATGAGCGGGCCCGGGGCCAACGTCCTGACTTTC. Residues: CASSQVLMSGPGANVLTF. Supplemented by reference TRBV3-1 and TRBJ2-6, the full variable domain reads DTAVSQTPKYLVTQMGNDKSIKCEQNLGHDTMYWYKQDSKKFLKIMFSYNNKELIINETVPNRFSPKSPDKAHLNLHINSLELGDSAVYFCASSQVLMSGPGANVLTFGAGSRLTVL.

This clonotype was seen ten or more times. The chain uses TRBV7-6 and TRBJ2-3; weak D call: TRBD1 (6 bases). The germline V and J ends were trimmed by 4 bases and 3 bases, with 14 bases remaining between them. CDR1 is SGHVS, CDR2 FNYEAQ, per germline. CDR3 size: 15 residues. DNA for the CDR3: TGTGCCAGCAGCTCAGCAGGGGAAAGGACAGATACGCAGTATTTT. It translates to CASSSAGERTDTQYF. The entire variable domain, with the rest obtained from reference TRBV7-6 and TRBJ2-3, is as follows: GAGVSQSPRYKVTKRGQDVALRCDPISGHVSLYWYRQALGQGPEFLTYFNYEAQQDKSGLPNDRFSAERPEGSISTLTIQRTEQRDSAMYRCASSSAGERTDTQYFGPGTRLTVL.

In this sample, this clonotype turned up many times. This chain links TRBV20-1 with TRBJ1-4, with D perhaps matching TRBD1 (6 bases). From germline, CDR1 is DFQATT and CDR2 SNEGSKA (reference sequence). Trimming removed 3 bases at V and 8 bases at J, with 25 bases between. There are 17 residues in the CDR3. The CDR3 sequence: CSARNSLVGQGVEKLFF. As DNA, the CDR3 is TGCAGTGCTAGGAACAGCTTGGTGGGACAAGGAGTCGAAAAACTGTTTTTT.

This clonotype has a handful of counts. The rearrangement joins TRBV20-1 to TRBJ1-2; 7 positions match TRBD1. This CDR3 contains 13 residues. Losses at the gene ends were 5 bases for V and 1 base for J; bases not matched to a gene: 4. Germline values: CDR1 DFQATT, CDR2 SNEGSKA (reference sequence). As DNA, the CDR3 is TGCAGTGCTCGGACAGGTGTTAACTATGGCTACACCTTC. Translated, it gives CSARTGVNYGYTF.

This clonotype was seen once. This clone may be a read error of a much larger clone one base away. The chain recombines TRBV10-2 with TRBJ1-1; a possible D gene is TRBD1 (6 bases). Looked up from germline, CDR1 is WSHSY and CDR2 is SAAADI. The CDR3 totals 14 residues. V was clipped by 8 bases and J by 0 bases, with 13 bases between them. CDR3 nucleotide sequence: TGCGCCAGCGTAGGGGGTAACATGAACACTGAAGCTTTCTTT. This gives the protein CASVGGNMNTEAFF.

At least ten counts were recorded for this clonotype. The J gene is TRBJ1-5, the V gene TRBV7-2; unclear D gene. Trimming shortened V by 1 base and J by 9 bases, and 7 bases separated the two germline ends. Germline CDR1 reads SGHTA; CDR2 reads FQGNSA. The CDR3 is 12 amino acids. CDR3 residues: CASSLGGRPQHF. The CDR3 nucleotides are TGTGCCAGCAGCTTAGGAGGCCGGCCCCAGCATTTT.

This clonotype was seen repeatedly, ten times or more. The chain employs TRBV12-3 or TRBV12-4 and TRBJ1-6; 7 bases line up with TRBD1. The CDR3 is 15 amino acids. V was clipped by 5 bases and J by 6 bases; unmatched bases: 7. Here the CDR3 DNA reads TGTGCCAGCAGTCCCGGGGGGACAGTTAATTCACCCCTCCACTTT. This encodes CASSPGGTVNSPLHF.

This clonotype was picked up many times. The chain couples TRBV5-1 to TRBJ1-5; TRBD1 is a possible D gene (5 bases). V shed 1 base and J shed 5 bases, with 13 bases lying between them. Per the germline V gene, CDR1 is SGHRS and CDR2 is YFSETQ. The CDR3 is made up of 15 amino acids. CDR3 loop: CASSLTGNGYQPQHF. CDR3 sequence (DNA): TGCGCCAGCAGCTTGACAGGTAATGGCTATCAGCCCCAGCATTTT. Complete variable domain (other parts from reference TRBV5-1 and TRBJ1-5): KAGVTQTPRYLIKTRGQQVTLSCSPISGHRSVSWYQQTPGQGLQFLFEYFSETQRNKGNFPGRFSGRQFSNSRSEMNVSTLELGDSALYLCASSLTGNGYQPQHFGDGTRLSIL.

This clonotype showed up many times. V usage is TRBV7-8 and J usage is TRBJ2-1; D remains ambiguous. Deletions cut 1 base from V and 5 bases from J, with 9 bases between. CDR3 length: 14 amino acids. CDR1 SGHVS and CDR2 FQNEAQ come from the germline V gene. The CDR3, as DNA: TGTGCCAGCAGCTTAGGGCTGCGTAACAATGAGCAGTTCTTC. The encoded protein is CASSLGLRNNEQFF.

This clonotype was recorded at least ten times. The chain employs TRBV18 and TRBJ2-2, with D tentatively TRBD1 (5 bases). The CDR3 is 15 amino acids. Germline assignment: CDR1 KGHSH and CDR2 LQKENI. V dropped 2 bases and J dropped 5 bases, with 12 bases sitting between them. In DNA, the CDR3 is TGTGCCAGCTCACCAATTGGACAAAGTACCGGGGAGCTGTTTTTT. It translates to CASSPIGQSTGELFF. The variable domain in full, completed from reference TRBV18 and TRBJ2-2, reads NAGVMQNPRHLVRRRGQEARLRCSPMKGHSHVYWYRQLPEEGLKFMVYLQKENIIDESGMPKERFSAEFPKEGPSILRIQQVVRGDSAAYFCASSPIGQSTGELFFGEGSRLTVL.

There are many counts of this clonotype. In DNA form, the CDR3 reads TGTGCCAGCAGCCCAGGAATGGGTTACCAAGAGACCCAGTACTTC. Translated: CASSPGMGYQETQYF. The genes are TRBV14 and TRBJ2-5; D remains ambiguous. Germline CDR1 is SGHDN and CDR2 is FVKESK. V dropped 4 bases and J dropped 0 bases, with 12 bases sitting between them. The CDR3 runs to 15 residues.

This clonotype has a count of ten or more. The J gene is TRBJ1-6, the V gene TRBV7-9; D unresolved. Germline V gene data show CDR1 as SEHNR and CDR2 as FQNEAQ (reference sequence). V lost 1 base, J lost 8 bases, and 9 bases lay in between. The CDR3 is made up of 14 amino acids. In nucleotides, the CDR3 is TGTGCCAGCAGCTTAGATCTATGGGATTCACCCCTCCACTTT. This translates into CASSLDLWDSPLHF.

This clonotype has at least ten counts. V usage is TRBV5-1 and J usage is TRBJ2-2; D gene uncertain. CDR1 and CDR2 from the germline V gene are SGHRS and YFSETQ. The CDR3 contains 13 residues. The V and J ends lost 2 bases and 7 bases respectively, with 9 bases between them. CDR3 amino acids: CASSFGQGGELFF. In DNA, the CDR3 is TGCGCCAGCAGCTTCGGGCAAGGCGGGGAGCTGTTTTTT.

This clonotype showed up many times. The chain combines TRBV27 with TRBJ1-1; possibly TRBD1 for D (6 bases). V lost 2 bases, J lost 9 bases, and 13 bases lay in between. Germline CDR1 and CDR2: MNHEY and SMNVEV (reference sequence). This CDR3 contains 13 residues. CDR3 sequence reads: CASSLKGGKQAFF. DNA for the CDR3: TGTGCCAGCAGTTTAAAGGGGGGAAAACAAGCTTTCTTT.

This clonotype was observed many times. CDR3: CASRGTGDAGELFF. Here the CDR3 DNA reads TGTGCCAGCAGAGGGACAGGGGACGCCGGGGAGCTGTTTTTT. The J gene is TRBJ2-2, the V gene TRBV6-1, with TRBD1 matching over 10 bases. The CDR3 sequence is 14 residues long. J lost 6 bases, V lost 6 bases, and 4 bases had no gene match. The germline CDR1 and CDR2 sequences are MNHNS and SASEGT.

This clonotype was seen repeatedly, ten times or more. The chain carries TRBV5-8 and TRBJ1-5, with TRBD1 matching over 7 bases. V dropped 2 bases and J dropped 5; count of bases not matched to a gene: 16. Germline lookup yields CDR1 SGHTS and CDR2 YDEGEE. The CDR3 loop spans 18 amino acids. CDR3 in DNA: TGTGCCAGCAGCTTAGAGCGGTGGCAGGGGGTCACTTATCAGCCCCAGCATTTT. This encodes CASSLERWQGVTYQPQHF.

This clonotype was observed at least ten times. The rearrangement links TRBV5-5 to TRBJ2-6; D is ambiguous. CDR1 is SGHKS and CDR2 is YYEKEE in the germline V gene (reference sequence). The V end was cut by 0 bases, the J end by 2 bases, with 6 bases between. This CDR3 has 15 residues. This CDR3 is CASSLEWPGANVLTF. The CDR3 nucleotides read TGTGCCAGCAGCTTGGAATGGCCTGGGGCCAACGTCCTGACTTTC.

The table lists this clonotype with many counts. The CDR3 loop is CASSHAGTDTQYF. In DNA form, the CDR3 reads TGTGCCAGCAGCCACGCGGGCACAGATACGCAGTATTTT. The chain joins TRBV3-1 to TRBJ2-3; D is unclear. Looked up from germline, CDR1 is LGHDT and CDR2 is YNNKEL (reference sequence). This CDR3 contains 13 residues. Trimming stripped 3 bases from V and 1 base from J, with 5 bases between.

Ten or more counts support this clonotype. J is TRBJ1-2 and V is TRBV20-1; 11 bases map to TRBD1. V shed 3 bases, J shed 2 bases, and the junction held 2 bases outside the gene matches. The CDR3 covers 14 residues. The germline CDR1 and CDR2 sequences are DFQATT and SNEGSKA (reference sequence). DNA for the CDR3: TGCAGTGCTAGGCGGACAGGGGGCAACTATGGCTACACCTTC. Translating gives CSARRTGGNYGYTF.

This clonotype ranks as medium-sized. The chain links TRBV24-1 to TRBJ2-1, with D possibly TRBD1 on 6 matching bases. The CDR3 sequence is 13 residues long. From germline, CDR1 is KGHDR and CDR2 SFDVKD. V was trimmed by 4 bases and J by 6 bases, leaving 9 bases between them. This chain's CDR3 is CATSETGLNEQFF. The CDR3 nucleotides are TGTGCCACCAGTGAGACAGGCCTCAATGAGCAGTTCTTC.

This clonotype was observed at least ten times. This chain joins TRBV5-1 and TRBJ1-3; D is possibly TRBD1 (6 bases). Trimming took 3 bases from V and 4 from J, leaving 11 bases between them. Per germline, CDR1 SGHRS and CDR2 YFSETQ. The CDR3 contains 14 residues. The CDR3 nucleotides are TGCGCCAGCAGCTCAACAGGGTACGGAAACACCATATATTTT. Translating it yields CASSSTGYGNTIYF.

This clonotype was found many times. This rearrangement joins TRBV9 to TRBJ2-7; D is unresolved. V lost 0 bases to trimming and J lost 4 bases, with 11 bases between them. Germline CDR1 and CDR2: SGDLS and YYNGEE. This CDR3 is built from 14 residues. For the CDR3, the DNA is TGTGCCAGCAGCGTAGCGGTCACAAGTTACGAGCAGTACTTC. Protein product: CASSVAVTSYEQYF.

There are many counts of this clonotype. The V gene is TRBV10-3, the J gene TRBJ2-7; TRBD2 aligns across 9 bases. With 3 bases clipped from V and 11 bases from J, the junction kept 20 bases outside the gene matches. The CDR3 has 17 residues. Germline lookup yields CDR1 ENHRY and CDR2 SYGVKD. CDR3 in amino acids: CAISESRGRDRQLLEYF. DNA of the CDR3: TGTGCCATCAGTGAATCACGCGGGAGGGACAGACAGTTATTGGAGTACTTC.

In its sample, this clonotype was seen many times. The rearrangement joins TRBV4-1 to TRBJ1-1, with D perhaps matching TRBD1 (6 bases). V was shortened by 1 base and J by 4 bases, with 7 bases between the two germline ends. Germline values: CDR1 MGHRA, CDR2 YSYEKL. This CDR3 has 13 residues. CDR3 protein: CASSQGQATEAFF. The CDR3 region has the DNA TGCGCCAGCAGCCAAGGACAGGCCACTGAAGCTTTCTTT.

This clonotype has ten or more counts. The J gene is TRBJ2-4, the V gene TRBV10-3; D uncertain. The CDR3 extends over 16 amino acids. Trimming shortened V by 0 bases and J by 0 bases, and 9 bases separated the two germline ends. Looked up from germline, CDR1 is ENHRY and CDR2 is SYGVKD. The CDR3 protein is CAISESLITAKNIQYF. The CDR3 DNA reads as TGTGCCATCAGTGAGTCGCTGATAACAGCCAAAAACATTCAGTACTTC.

This clonotype occurred many times. The chain is built from TRBV7-2 and TRBJ2-7; no clear D gene. Trimming cost V 1 base and J 12 bases, with 13 bases left between them. Looked up from germline, CDR1 is SGHTA and CDR2 is FQGNSA. The CDR3 consists of 12 residues. For the CDR3, the DNA is TGTGCCAGCAGCTTAGAAATCGGCACGATGTACTTC. It yields the protein CASSLEIGTMYF.

The chain has TRBV3-1 and TRBJ1-4, with D perhaps TRBD1 (5 bases). The CDR3 extends over 15 amino acids. Germline-derived CDR1 and CDR2 are LGHDT and YNNKEL (reference sequence). Trimming removed 1 base from V and 4 bases from J, with 10 bases in between. CDR3 loop: CASSQGAGDNEKLFF. The CDR3 bases are TGTGCCAGCAGCCAAGGCGCGGGGGATAATGAAAAACTGTTTTTT.

The V gene is TRBV20-1, the J gene TRBJ2-3; possible D gene TRBD2, 6 bases. The CDR3 is 10 amino acids. With 7 bases removed from V and 11 bases from J, the gap between germline ends came to 13 bases. CDR1 DFQATT and CDR2 SNEGSKA come from the germline V gene (reference sequence). The CDR3 DNA follows: TGCAGTGTCAGTTGGGGGGAGCAGTATTTT. Amino acid sequence: CSVSWGEQYF.